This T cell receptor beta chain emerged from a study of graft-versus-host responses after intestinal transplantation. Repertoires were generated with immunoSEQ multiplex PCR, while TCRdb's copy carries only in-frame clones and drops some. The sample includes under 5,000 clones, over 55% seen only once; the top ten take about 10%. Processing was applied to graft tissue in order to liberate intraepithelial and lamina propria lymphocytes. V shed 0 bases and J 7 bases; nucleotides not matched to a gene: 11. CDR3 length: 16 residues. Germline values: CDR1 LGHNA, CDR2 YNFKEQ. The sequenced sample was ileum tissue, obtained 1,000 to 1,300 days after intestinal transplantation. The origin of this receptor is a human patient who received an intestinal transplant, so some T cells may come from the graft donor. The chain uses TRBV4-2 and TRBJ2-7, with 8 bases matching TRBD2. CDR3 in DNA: TGTGCCAGCAGCCAAGAGGAAGCGGGAGCCTTAGGGGAGCAGTACTTC. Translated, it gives CASSQEEAGALGEQYF.